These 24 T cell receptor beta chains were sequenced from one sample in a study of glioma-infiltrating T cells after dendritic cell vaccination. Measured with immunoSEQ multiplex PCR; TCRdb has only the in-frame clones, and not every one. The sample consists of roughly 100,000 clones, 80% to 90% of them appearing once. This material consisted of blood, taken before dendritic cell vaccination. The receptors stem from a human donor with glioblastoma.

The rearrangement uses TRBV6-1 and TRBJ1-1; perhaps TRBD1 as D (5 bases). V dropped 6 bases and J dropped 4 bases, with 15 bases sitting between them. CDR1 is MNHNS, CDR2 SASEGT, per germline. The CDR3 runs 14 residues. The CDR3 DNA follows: TGTGCCAGCAGCGGAGGGCGACAGAGCACTGAAGCTTTCTTT. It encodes CASSGGRQSTEAFF.

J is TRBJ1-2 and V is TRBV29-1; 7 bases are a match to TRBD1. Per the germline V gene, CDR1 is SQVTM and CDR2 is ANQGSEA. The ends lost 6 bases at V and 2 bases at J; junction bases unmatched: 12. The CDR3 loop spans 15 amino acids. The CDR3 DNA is TGCAGCGTCGCACGACCGGGACAGCTGAACTATGGCTACACCTTC. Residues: CSVARPGQLNYGYTF.

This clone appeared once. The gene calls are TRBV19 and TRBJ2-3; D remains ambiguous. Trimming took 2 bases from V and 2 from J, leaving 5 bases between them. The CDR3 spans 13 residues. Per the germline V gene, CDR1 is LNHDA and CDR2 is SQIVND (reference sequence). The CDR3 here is CASSIQITDTQYF. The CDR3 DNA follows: TGTGCCAGTAGTATACAGATCACAGATACGCAGTATTTT.

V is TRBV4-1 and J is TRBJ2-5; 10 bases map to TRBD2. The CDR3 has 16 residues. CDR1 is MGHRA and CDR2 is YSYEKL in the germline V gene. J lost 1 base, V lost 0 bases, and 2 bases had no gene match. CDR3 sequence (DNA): TGCGCCAGCAGCCAAGATACTAGCGGGGTCCAAGAGACCCAGTACTTC. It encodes CASSQDTSGVQETQYF.

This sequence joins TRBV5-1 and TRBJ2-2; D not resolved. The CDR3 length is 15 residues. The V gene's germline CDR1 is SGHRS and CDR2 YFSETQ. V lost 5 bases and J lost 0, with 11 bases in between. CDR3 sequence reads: CASRPGWTNTGELFF. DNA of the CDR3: TGCGCCAGCAGGCCAGGCTGGACGAACACCGGGGAGCTGTTTTTT.

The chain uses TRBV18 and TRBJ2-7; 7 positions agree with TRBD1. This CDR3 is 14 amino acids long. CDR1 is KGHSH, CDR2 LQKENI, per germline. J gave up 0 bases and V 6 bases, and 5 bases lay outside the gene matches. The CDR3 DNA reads TGTGCCAGCTCCGGTGGGACAGTCTCCTACGAGCAGTACTTC. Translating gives CASSGGTVSYEQYF.

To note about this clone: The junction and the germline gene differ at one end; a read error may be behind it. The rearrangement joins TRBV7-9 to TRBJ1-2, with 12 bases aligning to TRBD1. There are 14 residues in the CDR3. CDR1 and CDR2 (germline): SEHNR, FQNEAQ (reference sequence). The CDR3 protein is CASSSATEGTGGLF. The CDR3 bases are TGTGCCAGCAGCTCCGCAACTGAAGGGACAGGGGGCCTTTTC.

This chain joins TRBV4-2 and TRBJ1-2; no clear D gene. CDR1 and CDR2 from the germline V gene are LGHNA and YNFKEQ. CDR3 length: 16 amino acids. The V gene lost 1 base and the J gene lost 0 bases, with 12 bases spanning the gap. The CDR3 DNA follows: TGTGCCAGCAGCCAAGCCTGGGCCCTATCTAACTATGGCTACACCTTC. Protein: CASSQAWALSNYGYTF.

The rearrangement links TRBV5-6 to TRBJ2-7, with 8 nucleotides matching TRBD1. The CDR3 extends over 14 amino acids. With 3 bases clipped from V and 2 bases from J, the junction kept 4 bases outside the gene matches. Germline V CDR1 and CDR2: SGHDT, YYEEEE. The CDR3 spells CASSSRTGPYEQYF. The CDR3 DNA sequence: TGTGCCAGCAGCTCAAGGACAGGGCCCTACGAGCAGTACTTC.

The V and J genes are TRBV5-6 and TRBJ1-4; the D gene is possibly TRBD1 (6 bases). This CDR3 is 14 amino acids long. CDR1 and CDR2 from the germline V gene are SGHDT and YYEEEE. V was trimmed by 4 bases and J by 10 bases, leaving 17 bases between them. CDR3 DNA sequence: TGTGCCAGCAGCCCTGACAGGACGACGGGAAAACTGTTTTTT. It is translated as CASSPDRTTGKLFF.

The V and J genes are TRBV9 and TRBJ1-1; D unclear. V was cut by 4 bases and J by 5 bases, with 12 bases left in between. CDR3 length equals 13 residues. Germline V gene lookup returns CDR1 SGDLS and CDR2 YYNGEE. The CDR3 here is CASSPSVRTEAFF. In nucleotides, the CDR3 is TGTGCCAGCAGCCCCTCGGTGAGAACTGAAGCTTTCTTT.

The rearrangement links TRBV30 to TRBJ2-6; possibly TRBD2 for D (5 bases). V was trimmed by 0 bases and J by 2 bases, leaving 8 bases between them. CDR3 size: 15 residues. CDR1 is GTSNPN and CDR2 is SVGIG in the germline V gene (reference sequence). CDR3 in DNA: TGTGCCTGGAGTGTAGACGGGGCTGGGGCCAACGTCCTGACTTTC. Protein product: CAWSVDGAGANVLTF.

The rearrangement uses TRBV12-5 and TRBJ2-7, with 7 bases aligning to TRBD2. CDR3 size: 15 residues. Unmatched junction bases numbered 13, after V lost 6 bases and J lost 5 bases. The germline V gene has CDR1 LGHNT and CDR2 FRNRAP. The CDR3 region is CASGTTWAGEDEQYF. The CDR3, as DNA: TGTGCTAGTGGCACCACCTGGGCGGGGGAGGACGAGCAGTACTTC.

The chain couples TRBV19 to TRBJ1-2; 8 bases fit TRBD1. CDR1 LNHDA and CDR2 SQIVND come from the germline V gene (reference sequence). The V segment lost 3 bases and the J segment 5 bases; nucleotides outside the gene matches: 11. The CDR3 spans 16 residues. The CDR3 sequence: CASSIMGQEIEYGYTF. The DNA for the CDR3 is TGTGCCAGTAGTATTATGGGACAGGAAATAGAGTATGGCTACACCTTC. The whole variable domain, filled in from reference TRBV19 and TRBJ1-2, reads DGGITQSPKYLFRKEGQNVTLSCEQNLNHDAMYWYRQDPGQGLRLIYYSQIVNDFQKGDIAEGYSVSREKKESFPLTVTSAQKNPTAFYLCASSIMGQEIEYGYTFGSGTRLTVV.

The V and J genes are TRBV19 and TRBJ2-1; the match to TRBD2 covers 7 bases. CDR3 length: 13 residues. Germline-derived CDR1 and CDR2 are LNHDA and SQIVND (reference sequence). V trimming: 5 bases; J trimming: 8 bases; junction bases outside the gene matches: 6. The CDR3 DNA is TGTGCCAGTAGTGGCAGTGGGGGGGATGAGCAGTTCTTC. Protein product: CASSGSGGDEQFF.

The CDR3 loop is CASSLGQPDRGSEQYF. The CDR3 DNA is TGCGCCAGCAGCTTGGGTCAGCCGGACAGGGGGAGCGAGCAGTACTTC. The rearrangement uses TRBV5-1 and TRBJ2-7; 10 positions agree with TRBD1. This CDR3 contains 16 residues. V lost 0 bases, J lost 6 bases, and 9 bases stayed unmatched. Germline V gene sequence: CDR1 SGHRS, CDR2 YFSETQ.

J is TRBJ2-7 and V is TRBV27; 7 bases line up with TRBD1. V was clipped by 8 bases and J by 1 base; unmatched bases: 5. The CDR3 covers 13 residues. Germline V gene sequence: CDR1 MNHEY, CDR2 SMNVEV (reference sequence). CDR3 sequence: CASGNRGSYEQYF. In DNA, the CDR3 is TGTGCCAGCGGCAACAGGGGTTCCTACGAGCAGTACTTC.

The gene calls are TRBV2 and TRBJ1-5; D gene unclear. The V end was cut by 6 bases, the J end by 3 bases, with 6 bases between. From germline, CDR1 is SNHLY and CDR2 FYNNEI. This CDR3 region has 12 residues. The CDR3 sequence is CASRRVNQPQHF. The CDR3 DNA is TGTGCCAGCAGGAGGGTCAATCAGCCCCAGCATTTT.

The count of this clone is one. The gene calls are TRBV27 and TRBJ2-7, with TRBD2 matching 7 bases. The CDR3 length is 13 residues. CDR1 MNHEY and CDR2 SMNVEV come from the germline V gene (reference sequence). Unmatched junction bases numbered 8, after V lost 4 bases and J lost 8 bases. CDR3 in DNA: TGTGCCAGCAGTTGGACTAGGGCCGAAAAGCAGTACTTC. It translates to CASSWTRAEKQYF.

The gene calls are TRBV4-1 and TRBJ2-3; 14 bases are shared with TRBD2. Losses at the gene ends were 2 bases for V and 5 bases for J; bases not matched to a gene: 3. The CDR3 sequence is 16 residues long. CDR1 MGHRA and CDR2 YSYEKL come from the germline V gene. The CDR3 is CASSQRGLAGEDTQYF. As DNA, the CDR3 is TGCGCCAGCAGCCAAAGGGGACTAGCGGGGGAAGATACGCAGTATTTT.

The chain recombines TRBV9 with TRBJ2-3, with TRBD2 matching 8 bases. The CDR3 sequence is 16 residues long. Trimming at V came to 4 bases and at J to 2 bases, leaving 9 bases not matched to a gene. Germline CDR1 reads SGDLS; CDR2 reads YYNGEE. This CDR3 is CASSSSGSGNTDTQYF. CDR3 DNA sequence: TGTGCCAGCAGCTCCTCTGGTAGCGGGAACACAGATACGCAGTATTTT.

In DNA, the CDR3 is TGTGCCAGCAGGGGACTTTATCAAGAGACCCAGTACTTC. It yields the protein CASRGLYQETQYF. The chain has TRBV7-2 and TRBJ2-5; D perhaps matches TRBD2 (6 bases). Trimming took off 6 bases at V and 2 bases at J, with 10 bases between the two ends. Germline CDR1 is SGHTA and CDR2 is FQGNSA. CDR3 length: 13 amino acids.

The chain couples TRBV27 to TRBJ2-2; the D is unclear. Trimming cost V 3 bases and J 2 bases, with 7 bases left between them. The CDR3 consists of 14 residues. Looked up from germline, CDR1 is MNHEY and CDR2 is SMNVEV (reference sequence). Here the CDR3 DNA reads TGTGCCAGCAGTTTCCGGTCAAACACCGGGGAGCTGTTTTTT. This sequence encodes CASSFRSNTGELFF.

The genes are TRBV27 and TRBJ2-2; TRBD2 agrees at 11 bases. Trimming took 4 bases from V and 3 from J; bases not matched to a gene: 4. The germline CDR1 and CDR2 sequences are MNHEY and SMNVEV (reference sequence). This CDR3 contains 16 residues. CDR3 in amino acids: CASSSLLAGDTGELFF. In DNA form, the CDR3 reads TGTGCCAGCAGTTCCCTACTAGCGGGGGACACCGGGGAGCTGTTTTTT.